This TCR beta chain came from a study of cytomegalovirus exposure and HLA in healthy donors (dated 2017 in TCRdb). The study in broad terms: In an earlier analysis of some 550 of the donors, approximately 260 Gb of sequence data and approximately 120 million unique TCR beta sequences from about 179 million T cells were reported. An early release covering 500 to 750 HLA-typed donors comprised about 300 gigabases of sequencing data and 85 million to 100 million unique TCR sequences. Of the roughly 390 genotyped donors, approximately 80% were placed in the genetic ancestry cluster associated with self-reported Caucasian donors. The study aimed to test whether cataloging public T cell receptors could reveal signatures of past pathogen exposure. The study profiled the T cell repertoires of 500 to 800 subjects by immunosequencing and related them to cytomegalovirus serostatus. A separate validation cohort of roughly 110 different subjects was used in addition to the approximately 700-subject first cohort. High-throughput TCR immunosequencing, statistical association of individual TCRs with disease status, and machine learning were combined to predict cytomegalovirus infection status. A later analysis re-analyzed previously published TCR beta repertoires from 650 to 800 donors and added high-resolution HLA genotyping to study TCR occurrence patterns. In the later analysis, no new phenotypic data were used to find candidate immune exposures; instead, reliance was placed on TCR beta sequences and their occurrence across donors. An earlier analysis of more than 450 of the donors used high-throughput TCR beta sequencing to judge whether each TCR beta V gene segment behaved as functional or pseudogenic. Donor age, sex, ethnicity and CMV serostatus were compiled alongside the repertoire data. Genome-wide SNP genotypes for about three fifths of the roughly 670 donors were used in a later genetic analysis, which treated that subset as a discovery cohort. Every discovery cohort repertoire had been produced on one sequencing platform. Class I and class II HLA loci were covered by the typing at four-digit resolution. Typing coverage varied by locus: about 620-630 donors for A, B, C, DRB1 and DQB1; 522 for DQA1; around 610 for DPA1; fewer than 480 for DPB1. About five DR-DQ haplotypes were treated as single units for association and clustering because of strong linkage in the cohort. Across 300 to 500 genotyped donors of the cohort, an average of roughly 200,000 unique TCR beta nucleotide sequences per donor were sequenced, and roughly 20% of those sequences were non-productive.

V and J are trimmed by 6 bases and 5 bases, and the gene matches miss 12 bases of the junction. CDR1 and CDR2 were assigned from the germline V gene as MNHEY and SVGAGI. The CDR3 holds 15 amino acids from the cysteine to the phenylalanine. The retained sequence is limited to the CDR3, 45 bases, with the frame set at the first base. The library was generated by the immunoSEQ multiplex PCR assay. The multiplex PCR relied on a mix of 60 forward primers for TCR Vbeta segments and 13 reverse primers for TCR Jbeta segments. Amplification of the CDR3 region of rearranged TCR beta genes was performed with a multiplex PCR assay on genomic DNA. On the Illumina HiSeq System, the amplified TCR beta libraries were sequenced as 87-base-pair reads. As for the original processing: A later analysis counted tens of millions of unique TCR beta chains across the 666 repertoires, and 9.5 million to 11 million of these chains were shared by at least two donors. Raw reads were error-corrected and collapsed into unique sequences by a nearest-neighbor algorithm in which closely related sequences were merged to remove PCR and sequencing errors. To assign V, D and J gene segments, CDR3 sequences were aligned to IMGT reference sequences. Each retained sequence needed at least a six-nucleotide match to both a V gene segment and a J gene segment. Rearrangements were classified as productive when the CDR3 lacked stop codons and remained in frame with V and J, and all other rearrangements were classified as non-productive. CDR3 was defined according to IMGT convention as the region running from the second conserved V-encoded cysteine to the conserved J-encoded phenylalanine. Sequences without an unambiguous match to a single V gene segment were excluded from the earlier analysis of 450 to 750 of the donors. An earlier analysis of just under 600 of the donors called V segments functional above 56.7% productive rearrangements and segregating when the between-donor standard deviation exceeded 5%. To diagnose cytomegalovirus status from the catalog of TCR beta chain sequences, a statistical classification framework was built. In a later analysis, V and J genes were assigned by comparing TCR nucleotide sequences against IMGT/GENE-DB human TR gene sequences. In a later analysis, CDR3 sequences and most-parsimonious VDJ recombination scenarios were assigned using the TCRdist pipeline. A later analysis defined each TCR beta chain by its CDR3 amino acid sequence plus V-gene family, and excluded reads lacking a unique V-gene family. In a later analysis, 450 to 600 highly shared, low-generation-probability nucleotide sequences were removed to address suspected cross-contamination and a sequencing artifact. In a later analysis, a clonal expansion index for each public chain was calculated from normalized within-repertoire ranks of inferred template counts. In a later analysis, generation probabilities were computed with a VDJ recombination model fitted to out-of-frame rearrangements, and the resulting probabilities were checked against IGoR. Hypergeometric tests were used in a later analysis to score TCR-TCR, TCR-HLA and TCR-CMV co-occurrence, with a repertoire-size bias correction applied to the TCR pairs. To estimate false discovery rates, a later analysis permuted the HLA or CMV assignments 20 times. In a later analysis, co-occurring TCRs were grouped using DBSCAN, and TCRdist sequence similarity was added for clustering within HLA-allele-positive subsets. Repertoires with fewer than 30,000 or more than 120,000 public chains were left out of co-occurrence clustering, as were several repertoires with anomalous nucleotide sharing. TCRdb mirrors the immuneACCESS table, restricted to in-frame sequences. Some clones are absent from its copies; in checked studies, under half trace to an unresolved V gene, and the reason for the others is unknown. That table furnishes V, J and clone size, whereas the DNA furnished D and trimming. This sample's records show more than 100,000 clones. The ten most abundant clones make up about 3% of the sample.

The cohort comprised hundreds of healthy bone marrow donors. At the time of sampling, all cohort members were nominally healthy, though unrecorded immune exposures were likely present. The donor tested CMV seronegative and was one of the 352 seronegative cohort members. Each donor provided a peripheral blood sample, and peripheral blood mononuclear cells were used for TCR beta sequencing. The Qiagen DNeasy Blood Extraction Kit was used to extract genomic DNA from the blood cell samples. The paper as a whole reports these results and caveats: In this cohort, only TCR beta chains were sequenced, and detectable features were limited by the absence of alpha or paired-chain data. When HLA alleles, especially DR and DQ, strongly co-occurred, TCR associations were difficult to assign to individual alleles. In an earlier analysis of several hundred of the donors, most TCR beta V segments were observed in productive rearrangements about 87% or about 30% of the time, broadly matching IMGT annotations. According to a later analysis, most CMV-associated TCR beta chains appeared to be HLA-restricted, and the HLA associations seemed to be driven largely by CMV exposure. Compared with the roughly 700-donor mean, donors in an Asian-associated ancestry cluster had fewer N-insertions in productive TCRs, according to a later genetic analysis. It was suggested by the authors that the approach could potentially be generalized to other disease states and immunological phenotypes. The classifier was reported to diagnose cytomegalovirus status with high specificity and sensitivity in both the original cohort and the validation cohort. In a later analysis, HLA-associated TCR beta chains were found to be more clonally expanded and to have lower generation probabilities than equally common non-associated chains. At a false discovery rate of 0.05, a later analysis linked roughly 17,000 TCR beta sequences to specific HLA alleles. According to a later analysis, parvovirus B19, influenza, CMV and Epstein-Barr virus appeared linked to several top co-occurrence clusters. Some IMGT-functional V segments, including TRBV6-2 and TRBV6-3, could not be distinguished by the 87-base-pair reads and were therefore excluded. A further reported finding was that TCR beta sequences accurately predicted the HLA-A and HLA-B alleles for most subjects in the first cohort. In vitro tests confirmed that a few of the cytomegalovirus-associated TCR beta chains recognize cytomegalovirus antigens. The sequencing pipeline was judged likely to have produced a cluster of highly shared sequence variants as a technical artifact. Across donors, most TCR sequences were observed very rarely, whereas some public TCRs were present in many individuals. Because counts were too low, seventeen rarely observed V segments, including chromosome 9 orphons, were left out of the earlier analysis of about 500 of the donors. In a later analysis, TCR association rates were found to vary across HLA loci, with the most associated TCRs seen for DRB1 alleles and the fewest for HLA-C alleles. The only immune exposure information available for the cohort was CMV serostatus. Roughly uniform sequencing depth across donors was assumed in presence/absence analyses, although this assumption may not hold. V-gene and J-gene trimming of TCR beta chains was associated with a missense DCLRE1C variant in a later genetic analysis, and the association was replicated in an independent cohort. A total of roughly 160 TCR beta chains were listed by the study as associated with cytomegalovirus. HLA typing was unavailable for some donors at each locus, so association tests used only the typed subset. Linkage disequilibrium might explain the correlated functional status among segregating V segments, but an unknown experimental factor could not be ruled out.

Concerning this clone: It lacks a known antigen.

This receptor was identified in a man aged 40-49 years in good health and CMV-seronegative. The rearranged chain carries TRBV6-5 and TRBJ2-5; the junction holds 7 bases that match TRBD2. Specimen: PBMCs. The DNA sequence is given as TGTGCCAGCAGCTCCCGGGGAGCGGGGCGCGAGACCCAGTACTTC. Its translation is CASSSRGAGRETQYF.